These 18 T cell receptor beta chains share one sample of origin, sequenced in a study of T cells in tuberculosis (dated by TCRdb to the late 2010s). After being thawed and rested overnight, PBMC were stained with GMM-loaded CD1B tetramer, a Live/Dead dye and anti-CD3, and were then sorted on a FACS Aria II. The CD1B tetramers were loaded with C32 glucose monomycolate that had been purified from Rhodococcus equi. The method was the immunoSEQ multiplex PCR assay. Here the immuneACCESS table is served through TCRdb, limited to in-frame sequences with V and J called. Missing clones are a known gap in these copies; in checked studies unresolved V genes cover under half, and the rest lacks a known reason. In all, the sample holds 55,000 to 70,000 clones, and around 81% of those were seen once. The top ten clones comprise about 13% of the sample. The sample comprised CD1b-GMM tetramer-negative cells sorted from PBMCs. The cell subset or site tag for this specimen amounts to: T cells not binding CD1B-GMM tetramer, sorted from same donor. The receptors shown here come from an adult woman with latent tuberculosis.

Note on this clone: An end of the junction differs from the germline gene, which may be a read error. CDR3 protein: CASRSAEGAFNPPLHF. The CDR3 DNA follows: TGCGCCAGCAGATCCGCTGAGGGGGCGTTTAATCCACCCCTCCACTTT. The chain links TRBV5-1 to TRBJ1-6; 7 bases are a match to TRBD1. Germline V gives CDR1 SGHRS, CDR2 YFSETQ. The CDR3 runs to 16 residues. The whole variable domain, filled in from reference TRBV5-1 and TRBJ1-6, reads KAGVTQTPRYLIKTRGQQVTLSCSPISGHRSVSWYQQTPGQGLQFLFEYFSETQRNKGNFPGRFSGRQFSNSRSEMNVSTLELGDSALYLCASRSAEGAFNPPLHFGNGTRLTVT.

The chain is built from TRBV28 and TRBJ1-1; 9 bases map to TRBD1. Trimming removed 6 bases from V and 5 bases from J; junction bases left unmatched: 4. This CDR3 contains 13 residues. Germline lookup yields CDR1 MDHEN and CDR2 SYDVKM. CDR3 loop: CASSWTGETEAFF. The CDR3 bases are TGTGCCAGCAGCTGGACAGGGGAAACTGAAGCTTTCTTT.

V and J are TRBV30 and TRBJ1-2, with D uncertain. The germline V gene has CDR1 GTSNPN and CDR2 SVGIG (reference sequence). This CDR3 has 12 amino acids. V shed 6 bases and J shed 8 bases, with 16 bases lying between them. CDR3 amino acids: CACFKGVGGYTF. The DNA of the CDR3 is TGTGCCTGTTTTAAGGGAGTAGGCGGCTACACCTTC. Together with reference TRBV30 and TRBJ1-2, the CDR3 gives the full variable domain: SQTIHQWPATLVQPVGSPLSLECTVEGTSNPNLYWYRQAAGRGLQLLFYSVGIGQISSEVPQNLSASRPQDRQFILSSKKLLLSDSGFYLCACFKGVGGYTFGSGTRLTVV.

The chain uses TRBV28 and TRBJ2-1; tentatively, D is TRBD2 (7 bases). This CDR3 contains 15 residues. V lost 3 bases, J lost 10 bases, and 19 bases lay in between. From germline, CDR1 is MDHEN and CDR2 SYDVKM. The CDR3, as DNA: TGTGCCAGCAGTTTTAGGGGGGGGGCCCCCTCAGAGCAGTTCTTC. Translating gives CASSFRGGAPSEQFF.

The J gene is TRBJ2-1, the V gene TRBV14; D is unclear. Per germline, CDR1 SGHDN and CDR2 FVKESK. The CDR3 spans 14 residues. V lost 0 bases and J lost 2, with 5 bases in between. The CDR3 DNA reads TGTGCCAGCAGCCAAGAACACACCTACAATGAGCAGTTCTTC. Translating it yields CASSQEHTYNEQFF.

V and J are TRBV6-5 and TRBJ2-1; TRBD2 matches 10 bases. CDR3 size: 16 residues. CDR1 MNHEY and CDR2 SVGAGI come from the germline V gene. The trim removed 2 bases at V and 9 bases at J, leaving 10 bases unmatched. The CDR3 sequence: CASSYRSSGREGEQFF. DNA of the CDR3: TGTGCCAGCAGTTACAGGTCTAGCGGGAGAGAAGGTGAGCAGTTCTTC.

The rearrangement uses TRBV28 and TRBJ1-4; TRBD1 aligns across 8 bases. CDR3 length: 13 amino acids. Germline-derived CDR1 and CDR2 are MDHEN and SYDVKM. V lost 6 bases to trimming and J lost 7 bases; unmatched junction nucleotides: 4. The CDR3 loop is CASRDRAAEKLFF. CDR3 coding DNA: TGTGCCAGCAGGGACAGGGCAGCTGAAAAACTGTTTTTT.

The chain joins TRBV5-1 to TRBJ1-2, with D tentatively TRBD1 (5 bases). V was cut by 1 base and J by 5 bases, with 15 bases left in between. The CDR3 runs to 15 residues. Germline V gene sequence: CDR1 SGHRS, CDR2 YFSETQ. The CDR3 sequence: CASSLLGGGDYGYTF. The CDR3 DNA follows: TGCGCCAGCAGCTTGCTGGGTGGGGGGGATTATGGCTACACCTTC.

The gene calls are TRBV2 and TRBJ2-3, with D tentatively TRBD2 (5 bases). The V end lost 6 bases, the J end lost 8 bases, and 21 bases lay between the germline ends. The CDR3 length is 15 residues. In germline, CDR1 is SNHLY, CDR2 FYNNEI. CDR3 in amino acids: CASSDVRGGLGTQYF. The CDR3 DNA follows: TGTGCCAGCAGCGACGTAAGAGGAGGTTTAGGTACGCAGTATTTT.

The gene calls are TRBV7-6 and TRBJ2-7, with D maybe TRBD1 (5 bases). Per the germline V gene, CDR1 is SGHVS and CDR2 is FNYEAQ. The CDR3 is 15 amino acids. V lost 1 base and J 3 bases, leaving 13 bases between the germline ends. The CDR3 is CASSLGATANYEQYF. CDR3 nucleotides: TGTGCCAGCAGCTTAGGAGCGACAGCGAACTACGAGCAGTACTTC.

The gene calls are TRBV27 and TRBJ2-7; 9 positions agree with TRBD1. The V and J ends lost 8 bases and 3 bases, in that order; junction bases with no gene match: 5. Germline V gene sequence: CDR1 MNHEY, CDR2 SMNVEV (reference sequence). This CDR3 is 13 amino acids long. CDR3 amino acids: CASSTGQGYEQYF. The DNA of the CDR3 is TGTGCCAGCTCTACGGGACAGGGCTACGAGCAGTACTTC.

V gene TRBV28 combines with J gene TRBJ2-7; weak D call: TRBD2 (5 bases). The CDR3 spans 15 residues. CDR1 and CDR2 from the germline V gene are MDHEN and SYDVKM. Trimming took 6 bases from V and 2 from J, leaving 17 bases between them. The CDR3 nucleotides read TGTGCCAGCAGCCTCAGTCGGGGATTTACCTACGAGCAGTACTTC. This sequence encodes CASSLSRGFTYEQYF.

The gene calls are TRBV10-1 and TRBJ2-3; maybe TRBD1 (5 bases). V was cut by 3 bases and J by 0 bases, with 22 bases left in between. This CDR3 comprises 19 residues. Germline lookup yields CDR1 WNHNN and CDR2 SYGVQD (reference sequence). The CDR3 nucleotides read TGCGCCAGCAGTGACTCGCAGAAACAGGATAACTCTAGCACAGATACGCAGTATTTT. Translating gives CASSDSQKQDNSSTDTQYF.

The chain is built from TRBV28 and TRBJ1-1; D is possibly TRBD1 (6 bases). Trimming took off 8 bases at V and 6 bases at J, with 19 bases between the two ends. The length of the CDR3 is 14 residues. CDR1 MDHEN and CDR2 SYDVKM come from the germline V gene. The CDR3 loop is CASLRGGASAEAFF. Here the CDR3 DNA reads TGTGCCAGCTTAAGGGGGGGGGCGAGCGCTGAAGCTTTCTTT.

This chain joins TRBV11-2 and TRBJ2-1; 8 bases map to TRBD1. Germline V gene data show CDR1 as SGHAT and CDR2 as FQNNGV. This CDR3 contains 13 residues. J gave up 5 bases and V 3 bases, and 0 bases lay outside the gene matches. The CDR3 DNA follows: TGTGCCAGCAGCTTGGACAGGGACAATGAGCAGTTCTTC. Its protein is CASSLDRDNEQFF.

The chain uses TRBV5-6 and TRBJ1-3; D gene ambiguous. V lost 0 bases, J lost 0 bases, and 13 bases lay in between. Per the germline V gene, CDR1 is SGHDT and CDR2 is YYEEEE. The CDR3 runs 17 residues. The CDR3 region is CASSLAGSTTSGNTIYF. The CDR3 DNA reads TGTGCCAGCAGCTTGGCCGGGAGCACTACCTCTGGAAACACCATATATTTT.

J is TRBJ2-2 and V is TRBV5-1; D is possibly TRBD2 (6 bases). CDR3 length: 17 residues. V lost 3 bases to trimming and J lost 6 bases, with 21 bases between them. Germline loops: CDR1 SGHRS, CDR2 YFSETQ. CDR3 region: CASSSNWGLVRAGELFF. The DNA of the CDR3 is TGCGCCAGCAGCTCTAACTGGGGACTGGTTCGGGCCGGGGAGCTGTTTTTT.

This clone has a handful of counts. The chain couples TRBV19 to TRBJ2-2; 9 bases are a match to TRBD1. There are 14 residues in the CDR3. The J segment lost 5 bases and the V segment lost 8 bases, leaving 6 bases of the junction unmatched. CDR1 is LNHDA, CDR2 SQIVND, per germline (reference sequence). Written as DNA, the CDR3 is TGTGCCAGTCGCCGGGACAGGGCGACCGGGGAGCTGTTTTTT. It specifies CASRRDRATGELFF.